This passage covers 21 T cell receptor beta chains from one sample sequenced in a study of tumor-infiltrating lymphocytes in primary liver carcinoma listed by TCRdb under 2017. TRIzol reagent was used to extract blood RNA from unsorted whole blood, while the DNeasy Blood & Tissue kit provided the germline DNA. The instrument was an Illumina HiSeq 2500. TCRbeta-specific cDNA was reverse-transcribed from roughly 500 ng total RNA using a constant-region primer and ProtoScript II reverse transcriptase. Construction of the TCRbeta libraries relied on three nested rounds of multiplex PCR, following a slightly modified ARM-PCR procedure. Multiplex TRBV1-TRBV30 forward primers and a Cbeta reverse primer were used in the first two PCR rounds, each of which was run for around 9 cycles. The raw public reads went through TCRdb reprocessing: fastp at Q25, MiXCR clone calling, in-frame beta chains kept. Each record represents a unique CDR3 protein, reported with the most common genes and DNA among its rows. This sample holds 310,000 or so distinct CDR3 sequences; 50% to 60% were observed only once. The ten largest clones capture over 15% of the sample.

What was sequenced was peripheral blood. These receptors all come from a woman in her twenties or thirties with primary liver carcinoma and hepatitis B virus infection.

In this sample, this clonotype turned up once. One end of the junction varies from germline; a read error may be responsible. The rearrangement uses TRBV10-3 and TRBJ2-7, with D perhaps TRBD1 or TRBD2 (5 bases each). In germline, CDR1 is ENHRY, CDR2 SYGVKD. The CDR3 covers 16 residues. CDR3 protein: CAISAERRGGRIEQHF. The CDR3 region has the DNA TGTGCCATCAGTGCAGAGCGGCGTGGGGGAAGGATCGAGCAGCACTTC.

About this clonotype itself: Given a much more abundant clone one base away, this may be a read error. DNA of the CDR3: TGTGCCAGCAGTTTAGACTATTGCTCCTACAATGAGCAGTTCTTC. As protein: CASSLDYCSYNEQFF. This rearrangement joins TRBV12-3 or TRBV12-4 to TRBJ2-1; unclear D gene. The CDR3 has 15 amino acids. Trimming took 1 base from V and 0 from J, leaving 7 bases between them.

Concerning this clonotype: A junction boundary mismatches the germline segment, possibly from a read error. The gene calls are TRBV11-2 and TRBJ2-1; D not certain. CDR1 and CDR2 from the germline V gene are SGHAT and FQNNGV. The CDR3 loop spans 13 amino acids. The CDR3 coding sequence is TGTGCCGGCAGCTTAGGGTCATCTGGTGAGCTGTTCTTC. This codes for CAGSLGSSGELFF.

This sequence joins TRBV5-1 and TRBJ1-2; TRBD1 agrees at 7 bases. Germline CDR1 reads SGHRS; CDR2 reads YFSETQ. V gave up 4 bases and J gave up 6 bases; unmatched junction bases: 6. CDR3 length: 13 amino acids. The DNA of the CDR3 is TGCGCCAGCAGCCTTGACAGGGCAAATGGCTACACCTTC. Protein product: CASSLDRANGYTF.

The chain joins TRBV30 to TRBJ2-4; D unresolved. The CDR3 extends over 13 amino acids. Germline V gene sequence: CDR1 GTSNPN, CDR2 SVGIG (reference sequence). Trimming took off 1 base at V and 2 bases at J, with 6 bases between the two ends. The CDR3, as DNA: TGTGCCTGGAGTGGAGGACCCAAAAACATTCAGTACTTC. It codes for CAWSGGPKNIQYF.

The table lists this clonotype with a few counts. V and J are TRBV10-3 and TRBJ1-5, with D perhaps matching TRBD1 (5 bases). Trimming took off 4 bases at V and 7 bases at J, with 17 bases between the two ends. CDR1 and CDR2 (germline): ENHRY, SYGVKD. This CDR3 contains 15 residues. CDR3 in amino acids: CAISVTGQGSQPQHF. CDR3 DNA sequence: TGTGCCATCAGTGTGACGGGGCAGGGATCACAGCCCCAGCATTTT.

Regarding this clonotype: This may be a read error, as it is one base from a much larger clone. J is TRBJ1-4 and V is TRBV6-6; D is possibly TRBD1 (5 bases). The CDR3 contains 13 residues. Trimming left V 6 bases short and J 4 bases short, with 9 bases between. Germline lookup yields CDR1 MNHNY and CDR2 SVGAGI (reference sequence). CDR3: CASRDGGNEKLFF. Here the CDR3 DNA reads TGTGCCAGCAGGGACGGGGGTAATGAAAAACTGTTTTTT.

As concerns this clonotype: An end of the junction does not agree with germline; a read error may underlie this. This chain links TRBV13 with TRBJ2-1; a weak D match, TRBD2 (5 bases). The CDR3 runs 13 residues. The germline CDR1 and CDR2 sequences are PRHDT and FYEKMQ (reference sequence). CDR3 region: CVSSFSGGNEQFF. The CDR3 DNA sequence: TGTGTCAGCAGTTTCTCGGGCGGGAATGAGCAGTTCTTC.

The sample holds a few counts of this clonotype. In nucleotides, the CDR3 is TGTGCCAGCAGTCGTGTTCACGACACCTTACTTTCACCCCTCCACTTT. Amino acids: CASSRVHDTLLSPLHF. The chain couples TRBV14 to TRBJ1-6; D gene unclear. The germline V gene encodes CDR1 SGHDN and CDR2 FVKESK. V was cut by 6 bases and J by 9 bases, with 21 bases left in between. The CDR3 is 16 residues long. The full variable domain, with the rest looked up from reference TRBV14 and TRBJ1-6, is EAGVTQFPSHSVIEKGQTVTLRCDPISGHDNLYWYRRVMGKEIKFLLHFVKESKQDESGMPNNRFLAERTGGTYSTLKVQPAELEDSGVYFCASSRVHDTLLSPLHFGNGTRLTVT.

This clonotype was observed at least ten times. This chain connects TRBV12-3 or TRBV12-4 to TRBJ2-3; tentatively, D is TRBD1 (7 bases). V was clipped by 7 bases and J by 4 bases, with 15 bases between them. The CDR3 length is 14 residues. The CDR3 loop is CASNPTRGPDTQYF. CDR3 bases: TGTGCCAGCAATCCGACTAGGGGGCCAGATACGCAGTATTTT.

Concerning this clonotype: Germline is not matched at one junction end, which may reflect a read error. The chain has TRBV7-8 and TRBJ2-1; a weak D match, TRBD2 (6 bases). The germline V gene has CDR1 SGHVS and CDR2 FQNEAQ. This CDR3 has 13 residues. The CDR3 region is CASNLGGTAEYFF. Here the CDR3 DNA reads TGTGCCAGCAACTTAGGAGGGACTGCGGAGTACTTCTTC.

Notes on this clonotype: At one end the junction does not follow the germline gene, possibly because of a read error. This chain joins TRBV29-1 and TRBJ1-1, with D possibly matching TRBD1 (5 bases). Germline CDR1 is SQVTM and CDR2 is ANQGSEA. The CDR3 contains 14 residues. This CDR3 is CSVEPPGLVTEALF. CDR3 sequence (DNA): TGCAGCGTTGAGCCCCCAGGGTTGGTCACTGAAGCTCTCTTT.

As regards this clonotype: One end of the junction does not line up with germline, which may come from a read error. CDR3 protein: CASSGGYSNRPQHF. CDR3 nucleotides: TGTGCCAGCAGCGGGGGGTATAGCAATCGGCCCCAGCATTTT. The chain employs TRBV5-6 and TRBJ1-5; a weak D match, TRBD1 (5 bases). Germline V gene lookup returns CDR1 SGHDT and CDR2 YYEEEE. The CDR3 totals 14 residues.

The sample holds a few counts of this clonotype. V usage is TRBV6-1 and J usage is TRBJ2-7; 12 nucleotides line up with TRBD2. The germline gives CDR1 MNHNS, CDR2 SASEGT. The V and J ends lost 3 bases and 4 bases, in that order; junction bases with no gene match: 7. This CDR3 has 16 residues. CDR3 nucleotide sequence: TGTGCCAGCAGTGACCACCCTAGCGGGAGGGGGTACGAGCAGTACTTC. Translation: CASSDHPSGRGYEQYF.

Of note for this clonotype: Likely a read error: the CDR3 ends without its conserved phenylalanine or tryptophan. J is TRBJ1-1 and V is TRBV29-1; D gene unclear. V was shortened by 3 bases and J by 1 base, with 12 bases between the two germline ends. The CDR3 runs 14 residues. Germline CDR1 is SQVTM and CDR2 is ANQGSEA. The CDR3 spells CSVEPVDPNTEAFL. In nucleotides, the CDR3 is TGCAGCGTTGAGCCTGTAGACCCGAACACTGAAGCTTTCCTT.

The chain recombines TRBV12-3 or TRBV12-4 with TRBJ1-2, with a possible D match to TRBD1 (5 bases). V gave up 1 base and J gave up 6 bases, with 9 bases separating them. CDR3 length: 13 residues. This chain's CDR3 is CASSLGQGDGYTF. The CDR3 region has the DNA TGTGCCAGCAGTTTAGGGCAGGGTGATGGCTACACCTTC.

V and J are TRBV11-3 and TRBJ1-1; D possibly corresponds to TRBD1 (6 bases). This CDR3 contains 16 residues. Germline-derived CDR1 and CDR2 are SGHNT and YENEEA. The germline V and J ends were trimmed by 7 bases and 4 bases, with 22 bases remaining between them. The CDR3 bases are TGTGCCAGCACCTTGGGATCCACAGGGAAGAGCACTGAAGCTTTCTTT. Amino acid sequence: CASTLGSTGKSTEAFF.

As concerns this clonotype: This clone may be a read error of a much larger clone one base away. The chain joins TRBV11-3 to TRBJ1-5; D is undetermined. Trimming took off 2 bases at V and 5 bases at J, with 7 bases between the two ends. CDR3 size: 13 residues. Germline-derived CDR1 and CDR2 are SGHNT and YENEEA. As DNA, the CDR3 is TGTGCCAGCAGCTTATCGACGGATCAGCCCCAGCATTTT. This encodes CASSLSTDQPQHF.

Of note for this clonotype: The junction does not match germline at one end; this may be a read error. The J gene is TRBJ2-2, the V gene TRBV6-5; D not certain. CDR1 and CDR2 (germline): MNHEY, SVGAGI. This CDR3 region has 14 residues. The CDR3 bases are TGTGCCAGCAGTTACTTACGTAACATCGGGGAGCTGTTTTTT. Protein: CASSYLRNIGELFF.

Regarding this clonotype: This may stem from a read error, because a much larger clone lies one nucleotide away. The chain couples TRBV24-1 to TRBJ2-1; D is undetermined. The germline gives CDR1 KGHDR, CDR2 SFDVKD. The length of the CDR3 is 13 residues. Trimming shortened V by 6 bases and J by 9 bases, and 14 bases separated the two germline ends. The CDR3 nucleotides are TGTGCCACCAGTAATCCCGACTTTGGTGAGCAGTTCTTC. Protein product: CATSNPDFGEQFF.

This clonotype has just a few counts. The chain has TRBV6-2 or TRBV6-3 and TRBJ1-5; D is uncertain. V lost 1 base to trimming and J lost 11 bases, with 15 bases between them. Per germline, CDR1 MNHEY and CDR2 SVGEGT. CDR3 length equals 14 residues. The CDR3 DNA sequence: TGTGCCAGCAGTTACTGGGGTGAGCTTGGGTCCCAGCATTTT. Protein product: CASSYWGELGSQHF.